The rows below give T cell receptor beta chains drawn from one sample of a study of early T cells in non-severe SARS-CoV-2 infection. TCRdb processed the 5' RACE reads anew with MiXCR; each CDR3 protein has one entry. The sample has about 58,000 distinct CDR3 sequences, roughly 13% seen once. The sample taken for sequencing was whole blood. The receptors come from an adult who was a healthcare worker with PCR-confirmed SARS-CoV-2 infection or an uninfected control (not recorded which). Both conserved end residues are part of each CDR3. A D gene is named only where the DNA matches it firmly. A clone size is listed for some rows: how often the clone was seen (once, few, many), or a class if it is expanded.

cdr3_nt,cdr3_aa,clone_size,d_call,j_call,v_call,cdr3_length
TGCAGTGCTACCCCAAGACTAGCTAGCACAGATACGCAGTATTTT,CSATPRLASTDTQYF,-,TRBD2,TRBJ2-3,TRBV20-1,15
TGTGCCAGCAGCTTATATTCGAACACCGGGGAGCTGTTTTTT,CASSLYSNTGELFF,few,-,TRBJ2-2,TRBV11-3,14
TGTGCCAGCAGCTTAACCGGGACCACGTTCGATGAGCAGTTCTTC,CASSLTGTTFDEQFF,many,-,TRBJ2-1,TRBV9,15
TGTGCCAGCAGCAAACAACCGGGTCCTAACTACGAGCAGTACTTC,CASSKQPGPNYEQYF,-,-,TRBJ2-7,TRBV5-5,15
TGTGCCTGGAGTGTAGCGGTGAACACTGAAGCTTTCTTT,CAWSVAVNTEAFF,many,-,TRBJ1-1,TRBV30,13
TGCAGCGTTGAAGACGAGGGGCAGGCGGAGTTCTTC,CSVEDEGQAEFF,-,-,TRBJ2-1,TRBV29-1,12
TGCAGCGTTGATGGTTGGGCGGGACAGGGGTCCGCCAAAAACATTCAGTACTTC,CSVDGWAGQGSAKNIQYF,-,TRBD1,TRBJ2-4,TRBV29-1,18
TGTGCCAGCAGTCGGGGCCGGGCCCTCTACGAGCAGTACTTC,CASSRGRALYEQYF,few,-,TRBJ2-7,TRBV7-8,14
TGTGCCAGCAGTTCGCTGGGGGGGAGCTCCTACAATGAGCAGTTCTTC,CASSSLGGSSYNEQFF,-,TRBD2,TRBJ2-1,TRBV12-3/TRBV12-4,16
TGTGCCAGCAGTAGGGGCAGGGAACCCTACGAGCAGTACTTC,CASSRGREPYEQYF,-,-,TRBJ2-7,TRBV25-1,14
TGTGCCAGCAGCCAAGCGGGAAGGAGGGGCACGAACACCGGGGAGCTGTTTTTT,CASSQAGRRGTNTGELFF,few,-,TRBJ2-2,TRBV4-2,18
TGTGCCACCGCTCGGGACACCACCGGGGAGCTGTTTTTT,CATARDTTGELFF,few,-,TRBJ2-2,TRBV15,13
TGTGCCAGCTCACCATCAAGGGGACAGGGGACTACTGAAGCTTTCTTT,CASSPSRGQGTTEAFF,many,TRBD1,TRBJ1-1,TRBV18,16
TGTGCCAGCAGTGAGCCGGGACGGGGGCCTCAGCCCCAGCATTTT,CASSEPGRGPQPQHF,few,-,TRBJ1-5,TRBV25-1,15
TGTGCCAGCAGTGCCATTAGGGCCCTCCAAGAGACCCAGTACTTC,CASSAIRALQETQYF,-,-,TRBJ2-5,TRBV12-3/TRBV12-4,15
TGTGCCTGGAGTAGTGGGGTTCCCTACAATGAGCAGTTCTTC,CAWSSGVPYNEQFF,many,-,TRBJ2-1,TRBV30,14
TGTGCCAGCCGTCCCCCCTCTAAATTGGGCTACACCTTC,CASRPPSKLGYTF,-,-,TRBJ1-2,TRBV12-3/TRBV12-4,13
TGTGCCAGCAGTTACGATCAGGGCTCGGCGAGCTCCTACGAGCAGTACTTC,CASSYDQGSASSYEQYF,many,-,TRBJ2-7,TRBV6-2/TRBV6-3,17
TGTGCCAGCAGTCCAACGGGGCCTGGCTCTGGGGCCAACGTCCTGACTTTC,CASSPTGPGSGANVLTF,many,-,TRBJ2-6,TRBV25-1,17
TGTGCCAGCAGCCGATCGAGCGGGGTAGGAACAGATACGCAGTATTTT,CASSRSSGVGTDTQYF,many,TRBD2,TRBJ2-3,TRBV7-3,16
TGTGCTAGCAGCTTAGTCGGGACGGGGACTTCCACCGGGGAGCTGTTTTTT,CASSLVGTGTSTGELFF,many,-,TRBJ2-2,TRBV7-7,17
TGTGCCAGCAGTTACGGTCGGGGACAGGCACCCTACGAGCAGTACTTC,CASSYGRGQAPYEQYF,few,TRBD1,TRBJ2-7,TRBV6-5,16
TGCGCCAGCAGCCAGCGGGAGAGCGCAGATACGCAGTATTTT,CASSQRESADTQYF,few,TRBD2,TRBJ2-3,TRBV5-1,14
TGCAGTGCTCAACTGACCGGGTACAATGAGCAGTTCTTC,CSAQLTGYNEQFF,-,-,TRBJ2-1,TRBV20-1,13